This T cell receptor (beta chain) was sequenced for a study of T cell changes during pregnancy in multiple sclerosis. Libraries were prepared by immunoSEQ multiplex PCR; TCRdb keeps only in-frame clonotypes and omits some of them. The table shows approximately 12,000 clones, with around 87% occurring only once. Germline V gene sequence: CDR1 SGHKS, CDR2 YYEKEE (reference sequence). Trimming pared 0 bases from V and 7 bases from J, leaving 11 bases between. CDR3 length: 14 residues. Source: CD8+ T cells from peripheral blood mononuclear cells, taken in the second trimester of pregnancy. The chain employs TRBV5-5 and TRBJ2-1; D is possibly TRBD1 (5 bases). The TCR comes from a female donor in good health, enrolled as a control in a pregnancy study. CDR3: CASSLGAGWNEQFF. In nucleotides, the CDR3 is TGTGCCAGCAGCTTGGGAGCAGGGTGGAATGAGCAGTTCTTC.